This T cell receptor (beta chain) came from a study of OX40 agonist ivuxolimab in advanced cancers. Study-level background: Across the patients, intravenous ivuxolimab was delivered every 2 weeks at 0.01 to 10 mg/kg.

The study's findings and limits: At 0.1 to 3.0 mg/kg, CD4+ and CD8+ blood T cells expanded clonally by week 6. Expanded clones were, on average, more numerous in CD8+ T cells than in CD4+.

CDR1 is MGHDK, CDR2 SYGVNS, per germline. Trimming stripped 6 bases from V and 3 bases from J, with 11 bases between. The CDR3 runs 13 residues. This clone appeared a single time. Antigen: not known. TCRdb keeps only in-frame clones here, not all; method: immunoSEQ multiplex PCR. The table lists tens of thousands of clones, nearly 95% of them singletons. The chain uses TRBV25-1 and TRBJ1-1; D gene ambiguous. The TCR originated in an adult with an advanced solid tumor such as melanoma, head and neck, liver or kidney cancer. The material sequenced was CD4+ or CD8+ T cells sorted from blood, taken in a trial of the OX40 agonist ivuxolimab. In nucleotides, the CDR3 is TGTGCCAGCAGGGTCGGACTGCACACTGAAGCTTTCTTT. Translating gives CASRVGLHTEAFF. The variable domain in full, completed from reference TRBV25-1 and TRBJ1-1, reads EADIYQTPRYLVIGTGKKITLECSQTMGHDKMYWYQQDPGMELHLIHYSYGVNSTEKGDLSSESTVSRIRTEHFPLTLESARPSHTSQYLCASRVGLHTEAFFGQGTRLTVV.